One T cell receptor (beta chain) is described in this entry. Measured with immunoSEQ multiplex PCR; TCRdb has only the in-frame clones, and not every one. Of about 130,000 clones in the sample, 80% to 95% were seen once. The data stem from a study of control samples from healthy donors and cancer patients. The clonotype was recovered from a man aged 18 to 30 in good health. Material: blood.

CDR3 DNA sequence: TGCAGCGTTGAATTAAACTATGGCTACACCTTC. Translating it yields CSVELNYGYTF. The V gene is TRBV29-1, the J gene TRBJ1-2; D gene ambiguous. The ends were cut back, 2 bases at V and 2 bases at J, with 3 bases in the middle. This CDR3 spans 11 amino acids. Germline V gives CDR1 SQVTM, CDR2 ANQGSEA.